The 29 T cell receptor beta chains given below trace back to one sample, sequenced in a study of cytomegalovirus exposure and HLA in healthy donors. The PCR ran on 60 Vbeta and 13 Jbeta primers. Sequenced by immunoSEQ multiplex PCR; TCRdb stores in-frame clones only, minus some. The sample consists of about 240,000 clones, more than 75% of them appearing once. Specimen: PBMCs. The receptors originated from a girl aged 2 to 10 in good health and CMV-seronegative.

This chain joins TRBV19 and TRBJ1-5, with 8 bases aligning to TRBD1. CDR3 size: 14 residues. The germline V gene has CDR1 LNHDA and CDR2 SQIVND (reference sequence). V was pared by 2 bases and J by 6 bases, with 3 bases of the junction left unmatched. CDR3 sequence reads: CASSITGGAQPQHF. CDR3 nucleotides: TGTGCCAGTAGTATAACAGGGGGAGCTCAGCCCCAGCATTTT.

The rearrangement joins TRBV14 to TRBJ2-4; the D gene is possibly TRBD2 (5 bases). Germline assignment: CDR1 SGHDN and CDR2 FVKESK. Trimming cost V 1 base and J 0 bases, with 10 bases left between them. This CDR3 is built from 16 residues. DNA of the CDR3: TGTGCCAGCAGCCAAGCTGCCAGCGGAGCCAAAAACATTCAGTACTTC. As protein: CASSQAASGAKNIQYF.

The chain is built from TRBV30 and TRBJ2-1; D is undetermined. V gave up 1 base and J gave up 5 bases, with 6 bases separating them. Germline V gene data show CDR1 as GTSNPN and CDR2 as SVGIG (reference sequence). CDR3 length: 12 amino acids. This chain's CDR3 is CAWSAINNEQFF. The CDR3, as DNA: TGTGCCTGGAGTGCTATCAACAATGAGCAGTTCTTC.

The genes are TRBV2 and TRBJ2-1; TRBD2 agrees at 10 bases. Germline CDR1 is SNHLY and CDR2 is FYNNEI. The CDR3 contains 19 residues. V lost 9 bases to trimming and J lost 2 bases; unmatched junction nucleotides: 19. The CDR3 nucleotides read TGTGCCAGGCTAGAATCGGGAGCGGGAGGGCCGATGGCCTACAATGAGCAGTTCTTC. The encoded protein is CARLESGAGGPMAYNEQFF.

The J gene is TRBJ1-1, the V gene TRBV7-6; 7 bases agree with TRBD1. The length of the CDR3 is 14 residues. V lost 4 bases, J lost 3 bases, and 5 bases stayed unmatched. Per germline, CDR1 SGHVS and CDR2 FNYEAQ. In DNA form, the CDR3 reads TGTGCCAGCAGCTCTACAGGGGTATACACTGAAGCTTTCTTT. Protein sequence: CASSSTGVYTEAFF.

The V gene is TRBV5-1, the J gene TRBJ1-1, with 9 positions matching TRBD1. In germline, CDR1 is SGHRS, CDR2 YFSETQ. V dropped 5 bases and J dropped 4; count of bases not matched to a gene: 6. This CDR3 is built from 14 residues. This chain's CDR3 is CASSSLQGATEAFF. The CDR3 nucleotides are TGCGCCAGCAGTTCGTTACAGGGGGCCACTGAAGCTTTCTTT.

The chain employs TRBV18 and TRBJ2-3; 8 bases match TRBD2. V gave up 2 bases and J gave up 2 bases; unmatched junction bases: 6. CDR1 and CDR2 from the germline V gene are KGHSH and LQKENI. The CDR3 length is 16 residues. The CDR3 DNA reads as TGTGCCAGCTCACCAGGGACTAGAACACACACAGATACGCAGTATTTT. As protein: CASSPGTRTHTDTQYF.

The chain links TRBV12-5 to TRBJ1-4; TRBD1 is a possible D gene (5 bases). CDR1 LGHNT and CDR2 FRNRAP come from the germline V gene. The CDR3 is made up of 16 amino acids. V was trimmed by 3 bases and J by 4 bases, leaving 15 bases between them. The CDR3 here is CASGFFPGRHNEKLFF. The CDR3 nucleotides read TGTGCTAGTGGTTTCTTCCCAGGGAGGCATAATGAAAAACTGTTTTTT.

The chain is built from TRBV18 and TRBJ2-7; weak D call: TRBD2 (5 bases). This CDR3 region has 13 residues. With 2 bases removed from V and 5 bases from J, the gap between germline ends came to 10 bases. Germline CDR1 reads KGHSH; CDR2 reads LQKENI. CDR3 in amino acids: CASSPELGDEQYF. CDR3 nucleotide sequence: TGTGCCAGCTCACCAGAGCTGGGAGACGAGCAGTACTTC.

The chain uses TRBV6-1 and TRBJ2-3, with D unclear. Trimming removed 2 bases from V and 2 bases from J, with 11 bases in between. Germline V gives CDR1 MNHNS, CDR2 SASEGT. This CDR3 region has 15 residues. The CDR3 sequence: CASSERSLLTDTQYF. The CDR3, as DNA: TGTGCCAGCAGTGAAAGGAGCCTCCTCACAGATACGCAGTATTTT.

This clone was observed a single time. This chain joins TRBV11-3 and TRBJ2-3; 8 bases are a match to TRBD2. The CDR3 totals 17 residues. Unmatched junction bases numbered 10, after V lost 3 bases and J lost 2 bases. Looked up from germline, CDR1 is SGHNT and CDR2 is YENEEA. The CDR3 DNA sequence: TGTGCCAGCAGCTTCGCCTTACTAGCGGACCTCACAGATACGCAGTATTTT. Its translation is CASSFALLADLTDTQYF.

This chain uses TRBV30 with TRBJ2-3; D not resolved. Germline assignment: CDR1 GTSNPN and CDR2 SVGIG (reference sequence). The V and J ends lost 0 bases and 1 base respectively, with 5 bases between them. This CDR3 spans 13 amino acids. The CDR3 loop reads CAWSVLRTDTQYF. The CDR3 DNA sequence: TGTGCCTGGAGTGTTCTCCGCACAGATACGCAGTATTTT.

The chain uses TRBV25-1 and TRBJ2-3; 7 bases are a match to TRBD2. The CDR3 covers 16 residues. Germline values: CDR1 MGHDK, CDR2 SYGVNS. V shed 3 bases, J shed 1 base, and the junction held 7 bases outside the gene matches. The CDR3 region is CASSDLRLAGTDTQYF. CDR3 nucleotide sequence: TGTGCCAGCAGTGACCTGAGACTAGCAGGCACAGATACGCAGTATTTT.

The chain carries TRBV15 and TRBJ2-6; D call uncertain. V lost 5 bases to trimming and J lost 2 bases, with 16 bases between them. Germline-derived CDR1 and CDR2 are LNHNV and YYDKDF (reference sequence). CDR3 size: 17 residues. The CDR3 nucleotides are TGTGCCACCAGCCGAGTTTTCGGGTCTACTGGGGCCAACGTCCTGACTTTC. Its translation is CATSRVFGSTGANVLTF.

The rearrangement links TRBV29-1 to TRBJ2-1; tentatively, D is TRBD1 (6 bases). The CDR3 covers 16 residues. Germline V gene sequence: CDR1 SQVTM, CDR2 ANQGSEA. Trimming left V 5 bases short and J 1 base short, with 18 bases between. Here the CDR3 reads CSVRGTRGDSYNEQFF. The DNA for the CDR3 is TGCAGCGTTCGAGGGACCAGGGGAGATTCCTACAATGAGCAGTTCTTC.

The V and J genes are TRBV7-2 and TRBJ2-7; 9 nucleotides match TRBD1. This CDR3 has 15 amino acids. Germline V CDR1 and CDR2: SGHTA, FQGNSA. V lost 3 bases to trimming and J lost 3 bases; unmatched junction nucleotides: 6. The CDR3 loop is CASSFLGQGNYEQYF. The CDR3 DNA is TGTGCCAGCAGCTTCCTGGGACAGGGTAACTACGAGCAGTACTTC.

The V and J genes are TRBV2 and TRBJ1-4; no clear D gene. CDR1 is SNHLY and CDR2 is FYNNEI in the germline V gene. The CDR3 extends over 18 amino acids. V shed 1 base and J shed 0 bases, with 15 bases lying between them. The CDR3 nucleotides read TGTGCCAGCAGTGAAGGTCGGAGGAGGGTTGCAACTAATGAAAAACTGTTTTTT. Translation: CASSEGRRRVATNEKLFF.

The chain has TRBV29-1 and TRBJ2-7; TRBD1 matches 8 bases. Germline V gene lookup returns CDR1 SQVTM and CDR2 ANQGSEA. Trimming removed 8 bases from V and 0 bases from J; junction bases left unmatched: 9. The CDR3 spans 14 residues. CDR3 sequence: CSLRQGTASYEQYF. The CDR3 DNA reads as TGCAGCCTCAGACAGGGGACCGCCTCCTACGAGCAGTACTTC.

This sequence joins TRBV5-1 and TRBJ1-1; the match to TRBD1 covers 7 bases. The J segment lost 1 base and the V segment lost 1 base, leaving 1 base of the junction unmatched. Germline CDR1 and CDR2: SGHRS and YFSETQ. This CDR3 comprises 14 residues. CDR3 region: CASSLSGGNTEAFF. The CDR3 DNA reads as TGCGCCAGCAGCTTGTCAGGGGGGAACACTGAAGCTTTCTTT.

The genes are TRBV5-1 and TRBJ2-7; 7 bases map to TRBD2. In germline, CDR1 is SGHRS, CDR2 YFSETQ. J lost 5 bases, V lost 4 bases, and 9 bases had no gene match. The CDR3 sequence is 14 residues long. CDR3 nucleotide sequence: TGCGCCAGCAGCCCCGGGACTAACTACCACGAGCAGTACTTC. Protein sequence: CASSPGTNYHEQYF.

About this clone itself: Different DNA sequences within this sample yield the same CDR3. The chain combines TRBV6-1 with TRBJ1-5; D is perhaps TRBD1 (5 bases). Germline V gives CDR1 MNHNS, CDR2 SASEGT. V was shortened by 4 bases and J by 0 bases, with 7 bases between the two germline ends. The CDR3 contains 14 residues. CDR3 bases: TGTGCCAGCAGTGGACAGTTTAGCAATCAGCCCCAGCATTTT. This sequence encodes CASSGQFSNQPQHF.

The chain carries TRBV19 and TRBJ1-1; 9 nucleotides agree with TRBD1. J was trimmed by 7 bases and V by 7 bases; bases with no gene match: 13. The CDR3 is 15 residues long. CDR1 LNHDA and CDR2 SQIVND come from the germline V gene (reference sequence). CDR3 sequence: CASKIRDRAFGEAFF. CDR3 sequence (DNA): TGTGCCAGTAAAATCCGGGACAGGGCTTTTGGTGAAGCTTTCTTT.

The chain links TRBV7-3 to TRBJ1-2, with 8 bases aligning to TRBD1. In germline, CDR1 is SGHTA, CDR2 FQGTGA. This CDR3 has 14 residues. V lost 5 bases and J lost 6; bases outside the gene matches: 8. The CDR3 DNA follows: TGTGCCAGCAGCCCGGGGACAGGAAGCCATGGCTACACCTTC. It encodes CASSPGTGSHGYTF. The full variable domain, completed using reference TRBV7-3 and TRBJ1-2, is GAGVSQTPSNKVTEKGKYVELRCDPISGHTALYWYRQSLGQGPEFLIYFQGTGAADDSGLPNDRFFAVRPEGSVSTLKIQRTERGDSAVYLCASSPGTGSHGYTFGSGTRLTVV.

The J gene is TRBJ1-2, the V gene TRBV5-5, with 10 bases that match TRBD1. Trimming removed 5 bases from V and 4 bases from J; junction bases left unmatched: 8. CDR3 size: 15 residues. Germline V gene data show CDR1 as SGHKS and CDR2 as YYEKEE (reference sequence). The DNA for the CDR3 is TGTGCCAGCAGACACGGGACAGGGGCTCGCTATGGCTACACCTTC. Amino acids: CASRHGTGARYGYTF.

This clone appeared once. The chain recombines TRBV4-1 with TRBJ2-3; 12 bases agree with TRBD2. CDR3 length: 17 residues. The trim removed 0 bases at V and 5 bases at J, leaving 6 bases unmatched. From germline, CDR1 is MGHRA and CDR2 YSYEKL. The CDR3, as DNA: TGCGCCAGCAGCCAAGAGCCTAGCGGGGGGGCCGTAGATACGCAGTATTTT. Protein: CASSQEPSGGAVDTQYF.

The chain carries TRBV5-1 and TRBJ2-2; 12 bases are shared with TRBD2. The germline CDR1 and CDR2 sequences are SGHRS and YFSETQ. CDR3 length equals 16 residues. The junction had 5 bases not matched to a gene; V was cut back by 7 bases and J by 1 base. CDR3 residues: CASEGLAGKNTGELFF. CDR3 bases: TGCGCCAGCGAAGGACTAGCGGGGAAGAACACCGGGGAGCTGTTTTTT.

The genes are TRBV20-1 and TRBJ2-5; TRBD2 might be the D (5 bases). Germline V gene data show CDR1 as DFQATT and CDR2 as SNEGSKA (reference sequence). The V end was cut by 3 bases, the J end by 3 bases, with 5 bases between. The CDR3 consists of 11 residues. The CDR3 DNA reads as TGCAGTGCTAGCGGGAAAGAGACCCAGTACTTC. It specifies CSASGKETQYF.

The chain combines TRBV15 with TRBJ2-7, with D possibly TRBD1 on 5 matching bases. Germline assignment: CDR1 LNHNV and CDR2 YYDKDF (reference sequence). CDR3 size: 14 residues. Trimming cost V 3 bases and J 3 bases, with 12 bases left between them. CDR3 sequence (DNA): TGTGCCACCAGCAGGAAGGGGATACTCTACGAGCAGTACTTC. Translated, it gives CATSRKGILYEQYF. Looking up the rest from reference TRBV15 and TRBJ2-7 gives the full variable domain: DAMVIQNPRYQVTQFGKPVTLSCSQTLNHNVMYWYQQKSSQAPKLLFHYYDKDFNNEADTPDNFQSRRPNTSFCFLDIRSPGLGDTAMYLCATSRKGILYEQYFGPGTRLTVT.

The chain is built from TRBV6-1 and TRBJ1-2, with D perhaps matching TRBD1 (5 bases). Between the trimmed V and J ends, which lost 1 base and 3 bases, there was a span of 12 bases. This CDR3 region has 15 residues. Germline CDR1 and CDR2: MNHNS and SASEGT. In DNA, the CDR3 is TGTGCCAGCAGTGAAGGCAAAGGGGTATACTATGGCTACACCTTC. Translated: CASSEGKGVYYGYTF.